This TCR beta chain was identified during a study of shared clonotypes between healthy human individuals. Generated by immunoSEQ multiplex PCR, the TCRdb table keeps only in-frame clones and is missing some. The repertoire includes a few million clones, 85% to 95% of them detected once, and roughly 0.15% sits in the top ten. The ends lost 4 bases at V and 1 base at J; junction bases unmatched: 3. The germline gives CDR1 SGHRS, CDR2 YFSETQ. This CDR3 is 16 amino acids long. The chain is built from TRBV5-1 and TRBJ2-3; 13 bases line up with TRBD2. The receptor was derived from a man aged 18 to 30 in good health. The sample consisted of naive CD4+ T cells sorted from blood. Subset reported: CD45RA+ positively selected. CDR3 sequence (DNA): TGCGCCAGCAGCCATGGGACTAGCGGGGGCACAGATACGCAGTATTTT. This encodes CASSHGTSGGTDTQYF.